The text below deals with one T cell receptor (beta chain). No antigen is known for it. With a J-beta primer mix and a sample-barcoded 5' primer, a second PCR ran about 7 to 11 cycles. TCRdb analysed the 5' RACE reads with MiXCR anew, one entry per CDR3 protein. This sample has some 700,000 distinct CDR3 sequences, with about a fifth found just once. CDR3 size: 14 residues. Germline lookup yields CDR1 SQVTM and CDR2 ANQGSEA. The data derive from a study of blood T cells in healthy people across ages. Overall study findings and caveats: More naive CD4+ cells and higher diversity were found in long-lived than in aged donors. Unsorted PBMCs prevented conclusive naive versus antigen-experienced comparison.

Sequencing used blood. The V gene is TRBV29-1, the J gene TRBJ2-7, with 10 nucleotides matching TRBD2. Near its end, the DNA agrees better with TRBJ2-1, so the J call may be wrong. The TCR was taken from an older man in good health. CDR3 sequence: CSVEKLAGTDEQFF. For the CDR3, the DNA is TGCAGCGTTGAAAAACTAGCGGGAACCGATGAGCAGTTCTTC.